This T cell receptor (beta chain) was obtained from a study of cytotoxic CD8 clonotypes in ibrutinib-treated CLL. Overall study context: For this cohort, patients were approximately ten relapsed/refractory and some 15 treatment-naive, while approximately 17 were IGHV unmutated. After median roughly 70 months, approximately 15 stayed in remission, about twelve progressed; responses roughly 25 partial, 2 complete. Broader study findings: Clonality was elevated at ibrutinib response and had returned toward baseline at progression. Clonality (at baseline) was higher than in age-matched healthy donors and tracked circulating CD8+ T-cell counts.

With regard to this clone: The antigen remains unidentified.

The data were produced by immunoSEQ multiplex PCR, yet TCRdb's version contains in-frame clones alone and is incomplete. The sample holds a few hundred thousand clones, roughly 70% seen once. V was trimmed by 1 base and J by 0 bases, leaving 7 bases between them. The germline CDR1 and CDR2 sequences are SGHVS and FNYEAQ. The CDR3 is made up of 14 amino acids. The source is a human donor with chronic lymphocytic leukemia. The sample here was PBMCs, taken after 24 months of ibrutinib treatment. This chain joins TRBV7-6 and TRBJ2-7; D may be TRBD2 (6 bases). CDR3 in amino acids: CASSLEEGSYEQYF. DNA for the CDR3: TGTGCCAGCAGCTTAGAGGAGGGCTCCTACGAGCAGTACTTC.